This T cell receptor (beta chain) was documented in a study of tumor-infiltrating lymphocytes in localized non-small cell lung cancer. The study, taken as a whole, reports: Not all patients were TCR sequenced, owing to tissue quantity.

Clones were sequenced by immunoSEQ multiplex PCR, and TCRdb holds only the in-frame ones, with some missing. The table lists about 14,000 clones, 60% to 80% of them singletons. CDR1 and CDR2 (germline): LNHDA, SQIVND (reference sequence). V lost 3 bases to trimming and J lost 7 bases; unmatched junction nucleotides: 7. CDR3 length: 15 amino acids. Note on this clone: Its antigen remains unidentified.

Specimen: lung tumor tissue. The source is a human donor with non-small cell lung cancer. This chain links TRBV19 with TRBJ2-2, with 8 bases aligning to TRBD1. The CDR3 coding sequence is TGTGCCAGTAGTATCCGCCGACAGGGGATCGGGGAGCTGTTTTTT. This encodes CASSIRRQGIGELFF.